This paragraph reports one T cell receptor (beta chain). Its specific antigen is unknown. Base qualities are not recorded, but no much larger clone differs from it by a single base. Trimming at the junction amounts to 0 bases on V and 5 bases on J, and the germline ends lie 14 bases apart. CDR1 SGHRS and CDR2 YFSETQ were looked up in the germline V gene. The CDR3 has 15 amino acids, counting the end cysteine and phenylalanine. Solely the CDR3 DNA is kept, with 45 bases framed from the first base. The CDR3 regions of human TCRbeta chains were analyzed by immunosequencing. Processing in the source paper ran as follows. Repertoire TCRs were checked for matches against a reference library of SARS-CoV-2-specific TCRs that had been generated using the MIRA antigen-specificity platform. Breadth was defined as the fraction of unique TCRs that were SARS-CoV-2-associated. Depth was defined as the fraction of total T cells that were SARS-CoV-2-associated. Using the MIRA data, each spike-specific TCR was assigned both to the spike region to which the TCR was reactive and to a CD4 or CD8 class. Log10-transformed breadth and depth values were compared by one-way ANOVA with Sidak's multiple comparisons tests. TCRdb obtained this table from immuneACCESS and retained in-frame rearrangements with V and J assigned. These tables miss some clones; where compared with another copy, unresolved V genes account for less than half of the shortfall, and the remainder is unexplained. Clonal size and the V and J genes are those of that table, whereas D and trimming came from the DNA. The sample table records about 120,000 clones; approximately 84% of these occur just once. The top ten hold 7.5% of the sample.

The sample is drawn from a study of T cell responses to AZD1222 COVID-19 vaccine (dated by TCRdb to the early 2020s). General notes on the study: AZD1222 recipients given second doses at about 4 weeks or at about 12 weeks were pooled, since spike-specific TCR depth and breadth were not found to differ between the two schedules. Enrollment into the trials was organized by age into subgroups of 18-55, 56-69 and 70-plus years, and those subgroups contained roughly 150, 30 and 60 TCR-sequenced participants, respectively. A total of 233 trial participants underwent TCR sequencing, of whom 200 to 220 had received two doses of AZD1222 and roughly 26 had received two doses of the MenACWY control vaccine. General findings and caveats noted by the study authors: Because no day 14 peak-response samples were available, the repertoires could be characterized only after the peak T cell response. CD4 TCRs associated with the vaccine covered the entire spike protein, and the dominant responses were in regions 160-218 and 743-854. Spike-specific TCR breadth and depth rose significantly after two AZD1222 doses compared with day 0 and with MenACWY recipients. Epitopes outside the regions mutated in the B.1.351 and B.1.1.7 variants were reportedly recognized by nearly half of the unique spike-specific TCRs. Participants were mostly white British, with more females than males. The authors suggested clonal diversity may have been underestimated. In the small 56-69-year group, the increase in depth fell short of significance, most likely because of low power. Conclusions about previously exposed vaccinees are limited, since just a handful of AZD1222 recipients were seropositive for SARS-CoV-2 at baseline.

The sample's time point label, in plain terms: baseline before first vaccination. Samples from vaccinated people were obtained from the UK trials COV001 and COV002, which included a single-blind randomized controlled phase 2/3 trial of AZD1222 (ChAdOx1 nCoV-19) in healthy adults. For TCRbeta chain sequencing, PBMC samples from trial participants were taken at day 0 and at day 28 after the second dose. The specimen was peripheral blood, collected on day 0 of AZD1222 vaccination. This sequence was found in an adult in good health. The receptor chain draws on TRBV5-1 and TRBJ1-1, and perhaps TRBD1 as D gene, on 5 matching bases. The nucleotide sequence is given as TGCGCCAGCAGCTTGGTTCGGGGGATGGGAACTGAAGCTTTCTTT. Protein translation: CASSLVRGMGTEAFF.